The rows below give T cell receptor beta chains drawn from one sample of a study of human T cells and chemical hapten exposure. TCRdb reprocessed the RACE reads via MiXCR and lists one record per CDR3 protein. The sample consists of 85,000 to 100,000 distinct CDR3 sequences, approximately 10% of them appearing once. This specimen was whole blood, taken in connection with sensitization to the hapten diphenylcyclopropenone (DPC). The receptors were sampled from a woman in her sixties or seventies with alopecia areata. Some clones in this sample may be carry-over from other donors' samples. The CDR3 runs from the conserved cysteine through the conserved F or W. D genes are given only for firm matches. A row's size may be missing; if present it is once, few, many or a size class.

d_gene	v_gene	abundance	j_gene	CDR3nt	CDR3aa
TRBD1	TRBV11-2	few	TRBJ2-3	TGTGCCAGCAGCTCCTACAGGGGGCCAGCAGATACGCAGTATTTT	CASSSYRGPADTQYF
TRBD1	TRBV9	.	TRBJ1-5	TGTGCCAGCAGCGTAGGAGGGGGCGCCTCTCAGCCCCAGCATTTT	CASSVGGGASQPQHF
.	TRBV3-1	many	TRBJ1-2	TGTGCCAGCAGCCAGGTTGGGGAGCAGGGTGTGGCGAGCTACACCTTC	CASSQVGEQGVASYTF
.	TRBV30	.	TRBJ1-6	TGTGCCTTACGGACAGCCAGCTCCTATAATTCACCCCTCCACTTT	CALRTASSYNSPLHF
TRBD2	TRBV3-1	.	TRBJ2-5	TGTGCCAGCAGGCACGGACTAGTACAAGAGACCCAGTACTTC	CASRHGLVQETQYF
.	TRBV12-3/TRBV12-4	few	TRBJ2-7	TGTGCCAGCAGTTTAACCCAGGGGGGGACCTACGAGCAGTACTTC	CASSLTQGGTYEQYF
.	TRBV6-1	.	TRBJ2-5	TGTGCCAGCAGAGCGAACGGGGGACCTATCCGAGAGACCCAGTACTTC	CASRANGGPIRETQYF
TRBD1	TRBV10-3	many	TRBJ2-2	TGTGCCATCAGACAATCGGGACAGGGGAACACCGGGGAGCTGTTTTTT	CAIRQSGQGNTGELFF
TRBD2	TRBV20-1	.	TRBJ2-5	TGCAGTGCTAGAGACAGCGGGGGGACCCAAGAGACCCAGTACTTC	CSARDSGGTQETQYF
.	TRBV20-1	.	TRBJ1-2	TGCAGCCTCCCTTCAGAGCAGACTAACTATGGCTACACCTTC	CSLPSEQTNYGYTF
.	TRBV20-1	.	TRBJ2-1	TGCAGTGCTAGACCGGGACTTGTGACCAATGAGCAGTTCTTC	CSARPGLVTNEQFF
.	TRBV7-2	.	TRBJ1-5	TGTGCCAGCAGCTTAGAGACAGGCGGGCGGCCCCAGCATTTT	CASSLETGGRPQHF
.	TRBV20-1	many	TRBJ2-3	.	CSAAVLGTSGRYTQYF
.	TRBV30	many	TRBJ1-5	TGTGCCTGGAGTTATGGGCAGGCAAATCAGCCCCAGCATTTT	CAWSYGQANQPQHF
.	TRBV5-1	.	TRBJ2-1	TGCGCCAGCAGCCGGGACGGCGGTTCCGGTGAGCAGTTCTTC	CASSRDGGSGEQFF
TRBD1	TRBV5-1	few	TRBJ2-2	TGCGCCAGCAGCCCCCAGGGACAGGACATCACCGGGGAGCTGTTTTTT	CASSPQGQDITGELFF
.	TRBV25-1	.	TRBJ1-6	TGTGCCAGCAGTGAACGCGCGGATTCACCCCTCCACTTT	CASSERADSPLHF
TRBD2	TRBV6-6	few	TRBJ2-1	TGTGCCAGCAGTCCGTCTAGCGGGGGGTCCGATGAGCAGTTCTTC	CASSPSSGGSDEQFF
.	TRBV7-3	many	TRBJ1-1	TGTGCCAGCAGCTTAAATGGGAACACTGAAGCTTTCTTT	CASSLNGNTEAFF
TRBD2	TRBV5-1	few	TRBJ2-2	TGCGCCAGCAGCTTGGAAGCGGGATTGAACACCGGGGAGCTGTTTTTT	CASSLEAGLNTGELFF
.	TRBV6-5	.	TRBJ1-1	TGTGCCAGCAGTTACTCGAGCGGTGGCGGATACACTGAAGCTTTCTTT	CASSYSSGGGYTEAFF
.	TRBV10-1	.	TRBJ2-2	TGCGCCAGCAGTGGCTGGGACACCGGGGAGCTGTTTTTT	CASSGWDTGELFF
.	TRBV7-9	many	TRBJ1-6	TGTGCCAGCAGCTTGTCCCCCGAGGGTTCACCCCTCCACTTT	CASSLSPEGSPLHF
.	TRBV20-1	.	TRBJ2-4	TGCAGTGCTAGAGATGGAACTCGCCGAGACGGGGCCAAAAACATTCAGTACTTC	CSARDGTRRDGAKNIQYF
.	TRBV11-2	few	TRBJ2-1	TGTGCCAGCTCGGGATACAATGAGCAGTTCTTC	CASSGYNEQFF
TRBD1	TRBV2	many	TRBJ1-2	TGTGCCAGCAGTCGGGACAGGATTCTTCTGTCTGGCTACACCTTC	CASSRDRILLSGYTF
.	TRBV7-9	.	TRBJ1-1	TGTGCCAGCAGCTTAGTGGGAAACACTGAAGCTTTCTTT	CASSLVGNTEAFF
.	TRBV7-6	many	TRBJ1-5	TGTGCCAGCAGCTTAGTAAAGCCCTACTGTTGCGGCAGGCCGATCCCCCAGCATTTT	CASSLVKPYCCGRPIPQHF
.	TRBV23-1	many	TRBJ2-3	TGCGCCAGCAGTCATACTCCGGACCTCCACGCCACAGATACGCAGTATTTT	CASSHTPDLHATDTQYF
TRBD1	TRBV7-9	.	TRBJ2-1	TGTGCCAGCAGCCCTTGGACAGGGGATCGCAATGAGCAGTTCTTC	CASSPWTGDRNEQFF
TRBD1	TRBV10-3	many	TRBJ1-4	TGTGCCATCAGACCCGGGACAGAGAATGAAAAACTGTTTTTT	CAIRPGTENEKLFF
.	TRBV28	few	TRBJ2-3	TGTGCCAGCTCTATCGGGGGGCTCCGCACAGATACGCAGTATTTT	CASSIGGLRTDTQYF
TRBD2	TRBV7-3	many	TRBJ2-3	TGTGCCAGCAGCCCGAAACTAGCGGGGGGCACAGATACGCAGTATTTT	CASSPKLAGGTDTQYF
.	TRBV21-1	many	TRBJ2-7	TGTGCCACCGTGCCGCTAAGCGTGCCACAGACGAAGTACGAGCAGTACTTC	CATVPLSVPQTKYEQYF
.	TRBV29-1	few	TRBJ2-5	TGCAGCGTTCGAAAAGGGGCCCAAGAGACCCAGTACTTC	CSVRKGAQETQYF
.	TRBV10-3	.	TRBJ2-5	TGTGCCATCAGTGAGTCGGGTGAAGAGACCCAGTACTTC	CAISESGEETQYF
TRBD2	TRBV6-5	many	TRBJ2-2	TGTGCCAGCAGTTACAATCCCTGGGGGGGACTAACGAACACCGGGGAGCTGTTTTTT	CASSYNPWGGLTNTGELFF
TRBD2	TRBV7-2	many	TRBJ2-7	TGTGCCAGCAGCTTAGCGACTAGCGGGGGGGCCTACGAGCAGTACTTC	CASSLATSGGAYEQYF
.	TRBV10-2	.	TRBJ1-2	TGCGCCAGTATACCCAACGAGGGCCTAGTCCCCAACTATGGCTACACCTTC	CASIPNEGLVPNYGYTF
.	TRBV11-1	few	TRBJ2-1	TGTGCCAGCAGCTTAGGCCAGCACTCCTACAATGAGCAGTTCTTC	CASSLGQHSYNEQFF
.	TRBV11-3	few	TRBJ2-1	TGTGCCAGCAGCTTAGTGGGAAACAATGAGCAGTTCTTC	CASSLVGNNEQFF
TRBD1	TRBV7-9	.	TRBJ1-2	TGTGCCAGCAGCTTAGGGCCGGGACAGGGCAACTATGGCTACACCTTC	CASSLGPGQGNYGYTF
.	TRBV18	few	TRBJ1-1	TGTGCCAGCTCACCACTTGGGGGGGCTGAAGCTTTCTTT	CASSPLGGAEAFF
TRBD1	TRBV5-4	.	TRBJ2-2	TGTGCCAGCAGCTTTCTTCAGGGGGCCGGGGCCGGGGAGCTGTTTTTT	CASSFLQGAGAGELFF
TRBD1	TRBV6-1	many	TRBJ2-1	TGTGCCAGTAGCCGGGACAGGGGGTGGAATGAGCAGTTCTTC	CASSRDRGWNEQFF
.	TRBV27	many	TRBJ1-6	TGTGCCAGCAGGGGCAACTATAATTCACCCCTCCACTTT	CASRGNYNSPLHF
.	TRBV10-3	many	TRBJ2-1	TGTGCCATCAGTGACGTCGGGTCCTACAATGAGCAGTTCTTC	CAISDVGSYNEQFF
.	TRBV20-1	many	TRBJ1-4	TGCAGTGTCAGAATACAGGGAGGTGAAAAACTGTTTTTT	CSVRIQGGEKLFF
.	TRBV6-5	many	TRBJ2-6	TGTGCCAGCAGTTATAAGGGGGCTGGGGCCAACGTCCTGACTTTC	CASSYKGAGANVLTF
.	TRBV10-3	.	TRBJ1-1	TGTGCCATCAGTGACCTAGTGAATATGAACACTGAAGCTTTCTTT	CAISDLVNMNTEAFF
.	TRBV5-5	.	TRBJ1-6	TGTGCCAGCAGCTTGGCTGAGAGATATAATTCACCCCTCCACTTT	CASSLAERYNSPLHF
TRBD1	TRBV3-1	many	TRBJ1-1	TGTGCCAGCAGCCACCGGGACAGGGAAGCTTTCTTT	CASSHRDREAFF
TRBD2	TRBV11-2	few	TRBJ2-5	TGTGCCAGCAGCTTTCGATTGACTAGCGGGGGGGCGGAGACCCAGTACTTC	CASSFRLTSGGAETQYF
TRBD2	TRBV10-2	few	TRBJ2-1	TGCGCCAGCATGGCGGGGGGGTTGGATGAGCAGTTCTTC	CASMAGGLDEQFF
.	TRBV9	.	TRBJ2-3	TGTGCCAGCAGCGTAAAGCAGGGGTACACAGATACGCAGTATTTT	CASSVKQGYTDTQYF
TRBD1	TRBV7-6	few	TRBJ1-1	TGTGCCAGCAGCTTAGAAGTGACAGGGGGCACTGAAGCTTTCTTT	CASSLEVTGGTEAFF
.	TRBV29-1	many	TRBJ2-3	TGCAGCGTCGGGGACACAGATACGCAGTATTTT	CSVGDTDTQYF